The 26 T cell receptor beta chains below come from one sample, sequenced in a study of identical twins' blood T cells. MiXCR, applied by TCRdb to the 5' RACE reads, yields one record per CDR3 protein. The table has fewer than 450,000 distinct CDR3 sequences, 25% to 35% seen once. The sequenced sample was PBMCs. These receptors were taken from a woman between 18 and 55 years old in good health.

This clonotype was seen only a few times. The gene calls are TRBV5-6 and TRBJ2-4, with D unclear. The V and J ends lost 4 bases and 0 bases respectively, with 14 bases between them. Germline V lookup: CDR1 SGHDT, CDR2 YYEEEE. This CDR3 is 16 amino acids long. This CDR3 reads CASSPHRTLAKNIQYF. The CDR3, as DNA: TGTGCCAGCAGCCCCCACAGAACCTTAGCCAAAAACATTCAGTACTTC.

The V call is TRBV5-6, the J call TRBJ1-1, with D perhaps TRBD1 (6 bases). V was pared by 0 bases and J by 11 bases, with 17 bases between. This CDR3 is built from 14 residues. Per the germline V gene, CDR1 is SGHDT and CDR2 is YYEEEE. As DNA, the CDR3 is TGTGCCAGCAGCTTGGGGACAGCTATGGCGTACGCTTTCTTT. Translated, it gives CASSLGTAMAYAFF.

The genes are TRBV29-1 and TRBJ1-5, with 8 positions matching TRBD1. CDR3 length: 14 amino acids. Germline V gene data show CDR1 as SQVTM and CDR2 as ANQGSEA. The V gene end was trimmed by 4 bases and the J gene end by 6 bases; junction bases not matched to a gene: 8. Here the CDR3 reads CSVGHGQGCQPQHF. The CDR3 DNA reads TGCAGCGTTGGACATGGACAGGGTTGTCAGCCCCAGCATTTT.

The rearrangement joins TRBV7-9 to TRBJ1-3; 10 nucleotides match TRBD1. V lost 5 bases and J lost 8; bases outside the gene matches: 9. CDR1 is SEHNR and CDR2 is FQNEAQ in the germline V gene (reference sequence). This CDR3 region has 15 residues. The CDR3 DNA reads TGTGCCAGCAGCCTCCCGGGACAGGGGTACGACACCATATATTTT. As protein: CASSLPGQGYDTIYF.

This chain links TRBV6-5 with TRBJ2-1; the D gene is possibly TRBD2 (6 bases). Between the trimmed V and J ends, which lost 3 bases and 5 bases, there was a span of 17 bases. The CDR3 loop spans 16 amino acids. From germline, CDR1 is MNHEY and CDR2 SVGAGI. CDR3 DNA sequence: TGTGCCAGCAGTTATAACGGCGGGGATACTCACAATGAGCAGTTCTTC. Translation: CASSYNGGDTHNEQFF.

Comments on this clonotype: This may arise from a read error, as a much more abundant clone is one base away. The rearrangement joins TRBV7-2 to TRBJ1-1; unclear D gene. Germline CDR1 reads SGHTA; CDR2 reads FQGNSA. Trimming removed 3 bases at V and 4 bases at J, with 6 bases between. This CDR3 comprises 12 residues. CDR3: CASSFPSTEAFF. The CDR3, as DNA: TGTGCCAGCAGCTTCCCGAGCACTGAAGCTTTCTTT.

The chain is built from TRBV12-3 or TRBV12-4 and TRBJ1-5, with D uncertain. Trimming stripped 3 bases from V and 5 bases from J, with 8 bases between. The CDR3 is made up of 13 amino acids. As DNA, the CDR3 is TGTGCCAGCAGTTTCCAGTCGGATCAGCCCCAGCATTTT. Its translation is CASSFQSDQPQHF.

The CDR3 DNA is TGTGCTAGTGGTTTACTTTCACCCCTCCACTTT. Translated, it gives CASGLLSPLHF. The V call is TRBV12-5, the J call TRBJ1-6; D gene unclear. The CDR3 sequence is 11 residues long. Trimming cost V 3 bases and J 9 bases, with 3 bases left between them. Germline V gives CDR1 LGHNT, CDR2 FRNRAP.

This clonotype was recorded many times. V and J are TRBV10-3 and TRBJ2-3; a possible D gene is TRBD2 (6 bases). Trimming removed 6 bases from V and 7 bases from J, with 17 bases in between. Looked up from germline, CDR1 is ENHRY and CDR2 is SYGVKD. The CDR3 spans 14 residues. This chain's CDR3 is CAISGSPGLYTQYF. CDR3 bases: TGTGCCATCAGCGGTTCGCCGGGACTGTATACGCAGTATTTT.

The rearrangement joins TRBV7-9 to TRBJ2-1, with 9 bases fitting TRBD2. CDR1 is SEHNR, CDR2 FQNEAQ, per germline (reference sequence). CDR3 length: 16 amino acids. With V trimmed by 0 bases and J by 8 bases, 8 bases remained unmatched. The CDR3 reads CASSLALAGMVDEQFF. The CDR3 region has the DNA TGTGCCAGCAGCTTAGCGCTAGCGGGAATGGTCGATGAGCAGTTCTTC.

This clonotype was seen a few times. The chain has TRBV7-9 and TRBJ1-1, with D unclear. CDR3 length: 13 residues. Per germline, CDR1 SEHNR and CDR2 FQNEAQ (reference sequence). The ends were cut back, 5 bases at V and 7 bases at J, with 14 bases in the middle. As DNA, the CDR3 is TGTGCCAGCAGCCCCTACCTAGGCGATGAAGCTTTCTTT. It yields the protein CASSPYLGDEAFF. Full variable domain (outside the CDR3, taken from reference TRBV7-9 and TRBJ1-1): DTGVSQNPRHKITKRGQNVTFRCDPISEHNRLYWYRQTLGQGPEFLTYFQNEAQLEKSRLLSDRFSAERPKGSFSTLEIQRTEQGDSAMYLCASSPYLGDEAFFGQGTRLTVV.

This clonotype was counted between two and nine times. The chain combines TRBV19 with TRBJ1-2; 7 bases line up with TRBD1. The CDR3 has 13 residues. Unmatched junction bases numbered 5, after V lost 7 bases and J lost 3 bases. Per germline, CDR1 LNHDA and CDR2 SQIVND (reference sequence). CDR3 loop: CASNGDRYYGYTF. The DNA for the CDR3 is TGTGCCAGTAACGGGGACAGATACTATGGCTACACCTTC.

This clonotype was observed a handful of times. CDR3 region: CAIRGQGGAEAFF. CDR3 bases: TGTGCCATCAGGGGACAGGGCGGCGCTGAAGCTTTCTTT. The chain has TRBV10-3 and TRBJ1-1; 9 nucleotides match TRBD1. The germline V gene encodes CDR1 ENHRY and CDR2 SYGVKD. The CDR3 is made up of 13 amino acids. J was trimmed by 6 bases and V by 6 bases; bases with no gene match: 5.

There are many counts of this clonotype. The V gene is TRBV4-3, the J gene TRBJ1-1, with D unclear. Per the germline V gene, CDR1 is LGHNA and CDR2 is YSLEER. V dropped 4 bases and J dropped 5 bases, with 14 bases sitting between them. The CDR3 runs 14 residues. The CDR3 region is CASSLEGSETEAFF. In nucleotides, the CDR3 is TGCGCCAGCAGCCTAGAAGGGTCGGAAACTGAAGCTTTCTTT.

This clonotype was observed a few times. The chain joins TRBV6-5 to TRBJ1-4, with a tentative D call TRBD1 (5 bases). The CDR3 spans 20 residues. Germline V gives CDR1 MNHEY, CDR2 SVGAGI. The V and J ends lost 5 bases and 0 bases respectively, with 25 bases between them. The CDR3 coding sequence is TGTGCCAGCAGTCCGTCATGGCTAGCGGGGGAGATTGCAACTAATGAAAAACTGTTTTTT. Translation: CASSPSWLAGEIATNEKLFF.

This clonotype occurred a few times. CDR3 nucleotides: TGTGCCAGCAGCCTCGAAGGGGCGGGCGGGGAGCTGTTTTTT. Translation: CASSLEGAGGELFF. V and J are TRBV12-3 or TRBV12-4 and TRBJ2-2; D possibly uses TRBD1 or TRBD2 (5 bases each). The length of the CDR3 is 14 residues. V was trimmed by 6 bases and J by 7 bases, leaving 15 bases between them.

This chain links TRBV20-1 with TRBJ2-7, with TRBD1 matching over 8 bases. This CDR3 has 14 amino acids. CDR1 is DFQATT, CDR2 SNEGSKA, per germline (reference sequence). The junction had 6 bases not matched to a gene; V was cut back by 0 bases and J by 5 bases. This CDR3 reads CSAREGQGNHEQYF. In DNA, the CDR3 is TGCAGTGCTAGAGAAGGACAGGGTAACCACGAGCAGTACTTC.

The chain is built from TRBV9 and TRBJ1-1, with unresolved D. Trimming cost V 3 bases and J 8 bases, with 8 bases left between them. The germline CDR1 and CDR2 sequences are SGDLS and YYNGEE. CDR3 size: 11 residues. The CDR3 nucleotides read TGTGCCAGCAGCGCCGTGGGGGAAGCTTTCTTT. Protein sequence: CASSAVGEAFF.

For the CDR3, the DNA is TGTGCCAGTAAAACGCGAACAGGGAACGAGCAGTACTTC. Amino acid sequence: CASKTRTGNEQYF. V gene TRBV27 combines with J gene TRBJ2-7, with D perhaps matching TRBD1 (6 bases). This CDR3 comprises 13 residues. Looked up from germline, CDR1 is MNHEY and CDR2 is SMNVEV (reference sequence). The V end was cut by 9 bases, the J end by 5 bases, with 17 bases between.

V and J are TRBV20-1 and TRBJ1-2; the D gene is possibly TRBD1 (6 bases). The V and J ends lost 8 bases and 10 bases respectively, with 23 bases between them. Germline V CDR1 and CDR2: DFQATT, SNEGSKA (reference sequence). There are 13 residues in the CDR3. The CDR3 reads CSSERQGSFDYTF. Written as DNA, the CDR3 is TGCAGTTCAGAGAGGCAGGGGTCGTTTGACTACACCTTC.

This chain uses TRBV20-1 with TRBJ2-6; 7 bases align to TRBD2. Unmatched junction bases numbered 10, after V lost 5 bases and J lost 0 bases. The length of the CDR3 is 17 residues. Germline loops: CDR1 DFQATT, CDR2 SNEGSKA (reference sequence). This CDR3 reads CSASSGSQSSGANVLTF. The CDR3, as DNA: TGCAGTGCTTCTAGCGGTTCTCAGAGCTCTGGGGCCAACGTCCTGACTTTC.

This clonotype was counted at least ten times. The J gene is TRBJ2-2, the V gene TRBV10-3, with 8 bases identical to TRBD2. With V trimmed by 11 bases and J by 9 bases, 11 bases remained unmatched. Germline CDR1 and CDR2: ENHRY and SYGVKD. The CDR3 runs to 13 residues. The CDR3: CASGTSNLRELFF. The CDR3 bases are TGTGCCTCGGGGACTAGTAATTTACGGGAGCTGTTTTTT.

The rearrangement uses TRBV20-1 and TRBJ2-2; TRBD2 might be the D (5 bases). In germline, CDR1 is DFQATT, CDR2 SNEGSKA (reference sequence). The CDR3 is 15 amino acids. V gave up 2 bases and J gave up 3 bases, with 13 bases separating them. CDR3 DNA sequence: TGCAGTGCTAGATCGGATGGGAGCTACACCGGGGAGCTGTTTTTT. This codes for CSARSDGSYTGELFF.

Points on this clonotype: The junction and the germline gene differ at one end; a read error may be behind it. V and J are TRBV6-2 or TRBV6-3 and TRBJ1-1; no clear D gene. This CDR3 spans 14 amino acids. The germline V gene encodes CDR1 MNHEY and CDR2 SVGEGT. The CDR3 nucleotides read TGTGCCAGCAGTTACCCTTATAAGTACACTGAAGCTTCCTTT. Amino acid sequence: CASSYPYKYTEASF.

This clonotype was recorded many times. The DNA of the CDR3 is TGTGCCAGCTCAGGCTTATCCATAGAGACCCAGTACTTC. Translated: CASSGLSIETQYF. This rearrangement joins TRBV13 to TRBJ2-5; D unclear. The germline CDR1 and CDR2 sequences are PRHDT and FYEKMQ (reference sequence). This CDR3 contains 13 residues. V dropped 8 bases and J dropped 4 bases, with 14 bases sitting between them.

Written as DNA, the CDR3 is TGTGCCAGCAGCTCATCTACTACAGGGGGCAAAAACATTCAGTACTTC. Translating it yields CASSSSTTGGKNIQYF. V gene TRBV11-3 combines with J gene TRBJ2-4, with 8 bases matching TRBD1. The CDR3 is made up of 16 amino acids. Germline-derived CDR1 and CDR2 are SGHNT and YENEEA. V dropped 4 bases and J dropped 3; count of bases not matched to a gene: 8.